Listed below are T cell receptor beta chains from one sample, sequenced in a study of Tregs in tolerant kidney transplant recipients. Data came from immunoSEQ multiplex PCR; TCRdb stores just in-frame clones and leaves some out. The table has about 88,000 clones, around nine tenths seen once. Sequenced: CD8+ T cells from blood. The receptors originated from a human donor in good health. CDR3s include the opening cysteine and the closing phenylalanine or tryptophan. Each record gives: clone size, D gene, V gene, J gene, CDR3 DNA, CDR3 protein. A D gene is named only where the DNA matches it firmly. Some rows have no size entry. The others give once, few or many, or a class for an expanded clone.

.	.	TRBV9	TRBJ1-4	TGTGCCAGCAGCGTAGGGGGTTCTAATGAAAAACTGTTTTTT	CASSVGGSNEKLFF
.	TRBD1	TRBV9	TRBJ2-7	TGTGCCAGCAGCGGACAGGGGACCGAGCAGTACTTC	CASSGQGTEQYF
.	.	TRBV7-9	TRBJ1-1	TGTGCCAGCAGCTGGGGGACTGAAGCTTTCTTT	CASSWGTEAFF
.	TRBD1	TRBV7-9	TRBJ2-5	TGTGCCAGCAGCGCAAGCGCGGGACAGGGGATAGAGACCCAGTACTTC	CASSASAGQGIETQYF
.	.	TRBV29-1	TRBJ1-2	TGCAGCGTTGAAGACAGGTACAGATCTAACTATGGCTACACCTTC	CSVEDRYRSNYGYTF
.	.	TRBV5-6	TRBJ1-4	TGTGCCAGCAGCTCCGGGGCCGGAGGGGAAAAACTGTTTTTT	CASSSGAGGEKLFF
.	.	TRBV18	TRBJ2-1	TGTGCCAGCTCACACGTTCTCTATGGGACATCCGACAATGAGCAGTTCTTC	CASSHVLYGTSDNEQFF
.	.	TRBV7-9	TRBJ1-4	TGTGCCAGCAGCTCCAACTCCGGGGGAAGGGATACTAATGAAAAACTGTTTTTT	CASSSNSGGRDTNEKLFF
once	.	TRBV6-5	TRBJ1-4	TGTGCCAGCAGTTATCGGGGGAAATTGTTTTTT	CASSYRGKLFF
.	.	TRBV19	TRBJ2-2	TGTGCCACATGGGACCCCCGGAACACCGGGGAGCTGTTTTTT	CATWDPRNTGELFF
few	TRBD1	TRBV7-8	TRBJ2-7	TGTGCCAGCAGCCAAGAGACAGGGCATCCCTACGAGCAGTACTTC	CASSQETGHPYEQYF
once	TRBD1	TRBV15	TRBJ2-1	TGTGCCACGCACTACAGGGGGAGCAATGAGCAGTTCTTC	CATHYRGSNEQFF
.	TRBD2	TRBV18	TRBJ2-7	TGTGCCAGCTCACCACCTCCCTGGGGTAGCGGGGCCGAGCAGTACTTC	CASSPPPWGSGAEQYF
.	.	TRBV7-2	TRBJ1-6	TGTGCCAGCAGCCATCGGGAACAGGGACTCAGCTCCTATAATTCACCCCTCCACTTT	CASSHREQGLSSYNSPLHF
.	.	TRBV5-1	TRBJ2-1	TGCGCCAGCAGCACGAAGGGGAATGAGCAGTTCTTC	CASSTKGNEQFF
.	.	TRBV6-5	TRBJ2-5	TGTGCCAGCAGTTACCTGGGGGACGAGACCCAGTACTTC	CASSYLGDETQYF
.	.	TRBV5-1	TRBJ2-7	TGCGCCAGCAGCTTGGCAAGCGACTTTTCCTACGAGCAGTACTTC	CASSLASDFSYEQYF
once	TRBD1	TRBV19	TRBJ1-6	TGTGCCATCTCGGACAGGGAAGGTTCACCCCTCCACTTT	CAISDREGSPLHF
.	TRBD1	TRBV9	TRBJ2-3	TGTGCCAGCACGGACAGGGTAGTATCAGATACGCAGTATTTT	CASTDRVVSDTQYF
.	TRBD1	TRBV10-1	TRBJ1-2	TGCGCCAGCAACGGGGACAGGGTTGCCCCCAGCTATGGCTACACCTTC	CASNGDRVAPSYGYTF
.	.	TRBV30	TRBJ2-1	TGTGCCTGGAGTGTTTCTTGGGGTTCCTACAATGAGCAGTTCTTC	CAWSVSWGSYNEQFF
.	.	TRBV7-9	TRBJ2-7	TGTGCCAGCAGCTTAGCCGGGAAATACGAGCAGTACTTC	CASSLAGKYEQYF
.	.	TRBV11-2	TRBJ1-1	TGTGCCAGCAGCTTTAGGGGTTCGACTGAAGCTTTCTTT	CASSFRGSTEAFF
.	.	TRBV27	TRBJ2-3	TGTGCCAGCAGTTTAGGGGCGGCGGGCACAGATACGCAGTATTTT	CASSLGAAGTDTQYF
.	TRBD1	TRBV13	TRBJ1-3	TGTGCCAGCAGCTTACTGACAGGGGTATCTGGAAACACCATATATTTT	CASSLLTGVSGNTIYF
.	TRBD1	TRBV6-6	TRBJ1-3	TGTGCCAGCAGTAGTAACAGGGGGCTGGCAGGAAACACCATATATTTT	CASSSNRGLAGNTIYF
once	TRBD1	TRBV15	TRBJ1-2	TGTGCCACCAGCAGAGATGACAGGGCTTTCTATGGCTACACCTTC	CATSRDDRAFYGYTF
.	TRBD1	TRBV2	TRBJ2-1	TGTGCCAGCACTCTATCCTACGGGACAGCCTGGGATGAGCAGTTCTTC	CASTLSYGTAWDEQFF
.	TRBD1	TRBV6-5	TRBJ1-2	TGTGCCAGCAGTGGGCAGACAGGGCCTAGGTTCACCTTC	CASSGQTGPRFTF
.	.	TRBV6-5	TRBJ2-4	TGTGCCAGCAGTTACGGACCGACGGACATTCAGTACTTC	CASSYGPTDIQYF
.	TRBD2	TRBV15	TRBJ2-3	TGTGCCACCAGCAGCGATAGGGAGGCTAGCGGGAGAACAGATACGCAGTATTTT	CATSSDREASGRTDTQYF